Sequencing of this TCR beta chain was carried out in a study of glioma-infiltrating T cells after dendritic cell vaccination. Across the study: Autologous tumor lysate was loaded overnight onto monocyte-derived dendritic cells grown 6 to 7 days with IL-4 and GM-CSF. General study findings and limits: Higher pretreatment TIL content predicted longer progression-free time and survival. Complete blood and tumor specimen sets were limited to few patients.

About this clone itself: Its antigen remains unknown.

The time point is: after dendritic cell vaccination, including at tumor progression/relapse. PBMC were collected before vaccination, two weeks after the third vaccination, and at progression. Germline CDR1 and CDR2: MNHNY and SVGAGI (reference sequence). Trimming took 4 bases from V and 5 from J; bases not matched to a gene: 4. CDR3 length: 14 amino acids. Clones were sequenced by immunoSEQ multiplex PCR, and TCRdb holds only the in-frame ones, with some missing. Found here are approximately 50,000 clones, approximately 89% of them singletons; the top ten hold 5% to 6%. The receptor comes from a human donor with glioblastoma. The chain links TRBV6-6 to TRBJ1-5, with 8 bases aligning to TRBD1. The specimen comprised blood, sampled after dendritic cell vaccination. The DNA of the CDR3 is TGTGCCAGCAGTTGGGACAGGTCGGATCAGCCCCAGCATTTT. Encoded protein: CASSWDRSDQPQHF.